This T cell receptor beta chain was captured by sequencing in a study of shared clonotypes between healthy human individuals. The naive CD8 subset, CD45RO-negative cells positively selected for CCR7, excluded terminally differentiated effector memory CD45RA+ cells. Some clones are missing from TCRdb's copy, which holds only in-frame ones; the method was immunoSEQ multiplex PCR. There are roughly 2,000,000 clones in the sample; 85% to 95% occur only once, and 1% to 1.5% lies in the top ten. The CDR3 is 14 residues long. After removal of 5 bases from V and 5 bases from J, the junction contained 7 bases not matched to a gene. The V gene's germline CDR1 is SGHDT and CDR2 YYEEEE.

Sequenced input: naive CD8+ T cells sorted from blood. The receptor was isolated from a man aged 18 to 30 in good health. V is TRBV5-6 and J is TRBJ2-5, with 9 bases lining up with TRBD1. CDR3 residues: CASRYGTGSETQYF. CDR3 nucleotides: TGTGCCAGCAGATACGGGACAGGGAGTGAGACCCAGTACTTC.